The 25 T cell receptor beta chains listed next were all sequenced from one sample in a study of Graves' ophthalmopathy and Graves' hyperthyroidism. From RNA, the CDR3 regions of TCR beta chains were amplified and sequenced. HTBI primers primed a first-round RT-PCR, and a second-round multiplex PCR followed. Via MiXCR, TCRdb re-called the multiplex PCR reads, giving one row per CDR3 protein. This table has about 500,000 distinct CDR3 sequences, about 35% appearing once. The material sequenced was peripheral blood or thyroid tissue (not recorded which). These receptors were obtained from an adult man with Graves' hyperthyroidism.

This rearrangement joins TRBV2 to TRBJ2-7; D tentatively reads TRBD1 or TRBD2 (5 bases each). Trimming took off 6 bases at V and 1 base at J, with 16 bases between the two ends. The germline gives CDR1 SNHLY, CDR2 FYNNEI. The CDR3 contains 15 residues. CDR3 sequence reads: CASRIRYWGSYEQYF. CDR3 coding DNA: TGTGCCAGCAGGATTCGGTACTGGGGGTCCTACGAGCAGTACTTC.

The J gene is TRBJ1-2, the V gene TRBV14, with a possible D match to TRBD1 (6 bases). Germline loops: CDR1 SGHDN, CDR2 FVKESK. This CDR3 is built from 17 residues. Trimming took off 5 bases at V and 13 bases at J, with 32 bases between the two ends. The CDR3 coding sequence is TGTGCCAGCAGCTACGACAGGCTAACTATGGCTACCTCACTCCCCACCTTC. Its translation: CASSYDRLTMATSLPTF. Drawing the rest from reference TRBV14 and TRBJ1-2, the complete variable domain is EAGVTQFPSHSVIEKGQTVTLRCDPISGHDNLYWYRRVMGKEIKFLLHFVKESKQDESGMPNNRFLAERTGGTYSTLKVQPAELEDSGVYFCASSYDRLTMATSLPTFGSGTRLTVV.

This clonotype was seen ten or more times. V gene TRBV15 combines with J gene TRBJ1-2; TRBD1 matches 9 bases. Trimming at V came to 5 bases and at J to 4 bases, leaving 5 bases not matched to a gene. This CDR3 contains 14 residues. From germline, CDR1 is LNHNV and CDR2 YYDKDF (reference sequence). This chain's CDR3 is CATSPKDRGYGYTF. CDR3 in DNA: TGTGCCACCAGCCCAAAGGACAGGGGCTATGGCTACACCTTC. Complete variable domain (other parts from reference TRBV15 and TRBJ1-2): DAMVIQNPRYQVTQFGKPVTLSCSQTLNHNVMYWYQQKSSQAPKLLFHYYDKDFNNEADTPDNFQSRRPNTSFCFLDIRSPGLGDTAMYLCATSPKDRGYGYTFGSGTRLTVV.

This clonotype came up a few times. The V call is TRBV7-9, the J call TRBJ2-7, with a possible D match to TRBD2 (7 bases). Germline V gene lookup returns CDR1 SEHNR and CDR2 FQNEAQ (reference sequence). The length of the CDR3 is 16 residues. Trimming took 1 base from V and 3 from J, leaving 16 bases between them. The CDR3: CASSLGGGGGLYEQYF. DNA of the CDR3: TGTGCCAGCAGCTTAGGAGGGGGAGGGGGACTCTACGAGCAGTACTTC.

In this sample, this clonotype turned up many times. The CDR3 reads CASTQTDTQYF. The CDR3 coding sequence is TGCGCCAGCACCCAGACAGATACGCAGTATTTT. V and J are TRBV10-2 and TRBJ2-3; D is ambiguous. This CDR3 has 11 amino acids. Deletions cut 7 bases from V and 3 bases from J, with 5 bases between. Germline-derived CDR1 and CDR2 are WSHSY and SAAADI.

This rearrangement joins TRBV29-1 to TRBJ2-2; D is unclear. V was pared by 8 bases and J by 2 bases, with 12 bases between. This CDR3 is built from 13 residues. The germline V gene has CDR1 SQVTM and CDR2 ANQGSEA. This CDR3 reads CSSYNSNTGELFF. DNA of the CDR3: TGCAGCAGTTACAACAGTAACACCGGGGAGCTGTTTTTT.

The chain is built from TRBV10-3 and TRBJ2-7; possible D gene TRBD1, 6 bases. Trimming took 3 bases from V and 7 from J, leaving 10 bases between them. Germline assignment: CDR1 ENHRY and CDR2 SYGVKD. The CDR3 runs 12 residues. The CDR3 protein is CAISDVDSEQYF. The CDR3 DNA is TGTGCCATCAGTGATGTGGACAGTGAGCAGTACTTC.

The table lists this clonotype with many counts. This chain joins TRBV14 and TRBJ2-2; 8 nucleotides match TRBD2. The CDR3 loop spans 18 amino acids. V lost 4 bases to trimming and J lost 7 bases; unmatched junction nucleotides: 17. Germline loops: CDR1 SGHDN, CDR2 FVKESK. CDR3 protein: CASSPDIGLAWSGGELFF. The CDR3, as DNA: TGTGCCAGCAGCCCCGACATTGGACTAGCTTGGTCAGGCGGGGAGCTGTTTTTT.

Details on this clonotype: A read error may be the cause here, since a much bigger clone is one base away. The V and J genes are TRBV20-1 and TRBJ2-2, with a weak D call TRBD1 (5 bases). Germline assignment: CDR1 DFQATT and CDR2 SNEGSKA (reference sequence). This CDR3 has 14 residues. With 3 bases removed from V and 6 bases from J, the gap between germline ends came to 14 bases. CDR3 nucleotide sequence: TGCAGTGCTAGTGCCCAGGGTACCGCCGGGGAGCTGTTTTTT. This encodes CSASAQGTAGELFF.

This clonotype occurred many times. The chain is built from TRBV7-2 and TRBJ2-6; D is possibly TRBD2 (6 bases). This CDR3 has 21 amino acids. The V gene's germline CDR1 is SGHTA and CDR2 FQGNSA. Between the trimmed V and J ends, which lost 2 bases and 4 bases, there was a span of 27 bases. The CDR3 DNA is TGTGCCAGCAGCTTAACGGTTGCCTGGCCGGCAGGGACTTCGGGGGCCAACGTCCTGACTTTC. Its translation: CASSLTVAWPAGTSGANVLTF.

The chain recombines TRBV5-1 with TRBJ1-4, with 7 bases matching TRBD1. CDR1 is SGHRS, CDR2 YFSETQ, per germline. Unmatched junction bases numbered 12, after V lost 4 bases and J lost 3 bases. The CDR3 has 17 residues. The CDR3 DNA sequence: TGCGCCAGCAGCAAAAGGACAGGCCCGTCTTCTAATGAAAAACTGTTTTTT. Translation: CASSKRTGPSSNEKLFF.

This chain uses TRBV10-3 with TRBJ1-1, with a possible D match to TRBD1 (6 bases). The CDR3 sequence is 13 residues long. Trimming took 11 bases from V and 4 from J, leaving 17 bases between them. Per germline, CDR1 ENHRY and CDR2 SYGVKD. In DNA, the CDR3 is TGTGCCTACCCTGCAAGCAGGGGCACTGAAGCTTTCTTT. Amino acids: CAYPASRGTEAFF.

This clonotype has just a few counts. The genes are TRBV9 and TRBJ1-3; D gene uncertain. CDR3 length equals 13 residues. Germline CDR1 and CDR2: SGDLS and YYNGEE. The V gene lost 6 bases and the J gene lost 4 bases, with 11 bases spanning the gap. The CDR3 region is CASNRERGNTIYF. CDR3 nucleotide sequence: TGTGCCAGCAATAGGGAGAGAGGAAACACCATATATTTT.

This clonotype has a single count. The chain employs TRBV5-6 and TRBJ2-5; no clear D gene. The CDR3 runs to 16 residues. Trimming shortened V by 0 bases and J by 5 bases, and 17 bases separated the two germline ends. Per the germline V gene, CDR1 is SGHDT and CDR2 is YYEEEE. DNA for the CDR3: TGTGCCAGCAGCTTGGTCCGTCTAGATGGTTTCGAGACCCAGTACTTC. Translation gives CASSLVRLDGFETQYF.

The chain combines TRBV2 with TRBJ1-5, with D tentatively TRBD1 (5 bases). This CDR3 comprises 13 residues. V was cut by 7 bases and J by 11 bases, with 18 bases left in between. Germline V lookup: CDR1 SNHLY, CDR2 FYNNEI. DNA for the CDR3: TGTGCCAGCACTAAGGGGCTTAGAGAGACCCAGCATTTT. This gives the protein CASTKGLRETQHF.

On this clonotype: Given the absence of the conserved phenylalanine or tryptophan at the CDR3 end, a read error is likely. The chain is built from TRBV4-1 and TRBJ1-2, with 10 nucleotides matching TRBD1. The junction had 7 bases not matched to a gene; V was cut back by 1 base and J by 8 bases. CDR3 size: 15 residues. Germline V CDR1 and CDR2: MGHRA, YSYEKL. The CDR3 is CASSQGYLTGGGYTL. The CDR3 bases are TGCGCCAGCAGCCAAGGTTACTTGACAGGGGGCGGCTACACCCTC.

This clonotype was seen at least ten times. The rearrangement links TRBV25-1 to TRBJ2-2; D is undetermined. The CDR3 consists of 16 residues. CDR1 and CDR2 from the germline V gene are MGHDK and SYGVNS. V gave up 0 bases and J gave up 0 bases, with 8 bases separating them. The DNA for the CDR3 is TGTGCCAGCAGTGAATATGGTACAGCGAACACCGGGGAGCTGTTTTTT. It encodes CASSEYGTANTGELFF.

The CDR3 nucleotides read TGTGCCAGCAGCGCAGGGGACAGGGGGGACTACGAGCAGTACTTC. This encodes CASSAGDRGDYEQYF. The chain recombines TRBV7-2 with TRBJ2-7; 11 bases fit TRBD1. CDR1 and CDR2 from the germline V gene are SGHTA and FQGNSA. The CDR3 is made up of 15 amino acids. The V segment lost 5 bases and the J segment 3 bases; nucleotides outside the gene matches: 6.

This clonotype was observed at least ten times. This rearrangement joins TRBV20-1 to TRBJ1-3, with 10 bases lining up with TRBD1. CDR3 length: 15 residues. The V segment lost 2 bases and the J segment 2 bases; nucleotides outside the gene matches: 3. Per germline, CDR1 DFQATT and CDR2 SNEGSKA (reference sequence). The CDR3 DNA reads TGCAGTGCTAGATATGGGACAGGGGCTGGAAACACCATATATTTT. It translates to CSARYGTGAGNTIYF.

Only a few counts were recorded for this clonotype. Here the CDR3 DNA reads TGTGCCACCAGTGACGCCCCCGGGGGGAGCGGCTATGGCTACACCTTC. Residues: CATSDAPGGSGYGYTF. The chain combines TRBV24-1 with TRBJ1-2; D might be TRBD1 (5 bases). Germline lookup yields CDR1 KGHDR and CDR2 SFDVKD. The CDR3 runs to 16 residues. V lost 4 bases to trimming and J lost 4 bases, with 18 bases between them.

This clonotype appeared many times. The rearrangement joins TRBV10-3 to TRBJ1-2; TRBD1 matches 8 bases. The germline V gene has CDR1 ENHRY and CDR2 SYGVKD. After removal of 4 bases from V and 0 bases from J, the junction contained 4 bases not matched to a gene. This CDR3 contains 15 residues. CDR3 region: CAISAPGQANYGYTF. The CDR3 DNA follows: TGTGCCATCAGTGCCCCGGGACAGGCTAACTATGGCTACACCTTC.

This clonotype has ten or more counts. The chain joins TRBV28 to TRBJ1-2; maybe TRBD1 (5 bases). The V and J ends lost 10 bases and 8 bases respectively, with 17 bases between them. The CDR3 is 12 amino acids. CDR1 and CDR2 (germline): MDHEN, SYDVKM. CDR3 DNA sequence: TGTGCCACCGTCACAGGAAAGGGAGGCTACACCTTC. This sequence encodes CATVTGKGGYTF.

The chain employs TRBV29-1 and TRBJ1-1; TRBD1 agrees at 8 bases. The CDR3 extends over 13 amino acids. V shed 5 bases, J shed 4 bases, and the junction held 6 bases outside the gene matches. From germline, CDR1 is SQVTM and CDR2 ANQGSEA. The CDR3 nucleotides read TGCAGCGTTAGAACAGGGGGAAGCACTGAAGCTTTCTTT. Its translation is CSVRTGGSTEAFF.

This clonotype has a count of ten or more. This chain uses TRBV15 with TRBJ2-7; TRBD2 is a possible D gene (6 bases). The CDR3 has 14 residues. The germline CDR1 and CDR2 sequences are LNHNV and YYDKDF (reference sequence). V lost 6 bases to trimming and J lost 5 bases, with 17 bases between them. The chain's CDR3 is CATRGYQGLDEQYF. The CDR3 DNA reads TGTGCCACCAGAGGTTACCAGGGACTCGACGAGCAGTACTTC.

The gene calls are TRBV20-1 and TRBJ2-2, with D possibly being TRBD2 (6 bases). In germline, CDR1 is DFQATT, CDR2 SNEGSKA (reference sequence). Between the trimmed V and J ends, which lost 0 bases and 4 bases, there was a span of 12 bases. The length of the CDR3 is 15 residues. The CDR3: CSARDHGGGTGELFF. The CDR3 bases are TGCAGTGCTAGAGATCACGGGGGAGGCACCGGGGAGCTGTTTTTT.